This note documents a single TCR beta chain sequence. Here immunoSEQ multiplex PCR was the method, and the copy in TCRdb shows in-frame clones only, minus some. The repertoire includes tens of thousands of clones, 86% of them detected once, and about a sixth sits in the top ten. This entry comes from a study of blood T cell repertoires in COVID-19. Study-wide background: T cells, B-cell-depleted T cells, or PBMCs supplied cDNA or gDNA.

The TCR originated in a man in his 60s with active or convalescent COVID-19. Sample: peripheral blood.

Here the CDR3 reads CASSLDSGGAGEGQFF. CDR3 DNA sequence: TGTGCCAGCAGCTTGGATAGCGGGGGGGCGGGTGAAGGGCAGTTCTTC. The chain carries TRBV5-4 and TRBJ2-1, with 11 positions matching TRBD2. Unmatched junction bases numbered 11, after V lost 0 bases and J lost 12 bases. This CDR3 has 16 residues. Germline V gives CDR1 SGHNT, CDR2 YYREEE (reference sequence).